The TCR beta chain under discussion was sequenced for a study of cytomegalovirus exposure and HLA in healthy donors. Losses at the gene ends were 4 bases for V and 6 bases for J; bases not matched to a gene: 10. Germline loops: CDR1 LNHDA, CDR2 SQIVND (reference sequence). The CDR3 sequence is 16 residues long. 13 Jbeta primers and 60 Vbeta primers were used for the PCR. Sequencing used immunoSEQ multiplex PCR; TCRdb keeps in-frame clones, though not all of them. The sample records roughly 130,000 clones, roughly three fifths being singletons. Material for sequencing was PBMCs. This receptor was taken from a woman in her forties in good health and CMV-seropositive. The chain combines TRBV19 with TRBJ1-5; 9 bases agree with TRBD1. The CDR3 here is CASSTSGTGPGQPQHF. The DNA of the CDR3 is TGTGCCAGTAGTACCTCCGGGACAGGGCCGGGTCAGCCCCAGCATTTT.